Below are 31 T cell receptor beta chains sequenced from a single sample in a study of blood T cell repertoires in COVID-19. Sequencing used immunoSEQ multiplex PCR; TCRdb keeps in-frame clones, though not all of them. The sample comprises more than 85,000 clones, 88% of which are singletons, and around 6.5% rests with the top ten. Sequenced: peripheral blood. The source is a woman between 55 and 75 years old with acute or convalescent COVID-19.

The rearrangement uses TRBV2 and TRBJ1-4, with a tentative D call TRBD1 (6 bases). The CDR3 runs 14 residues. V lost 8 bases and J lost 8, with 18 bases in between. CDR1 and CDR2 from the germline V gene are SNHLY and FYNNEI. The chain's CDR3 is CASPEGGAREKLFF. The DNA of the CDR3 is TGTGCCAGCCCTGAGGGGGGGGCGAGGGAAAAACTGTTTTTT.

The V and J genes are TRBV27 and TRBJ1-3, with 10 bases fitting TRBD1. The CDR3 totals 15 residues. V dropped 9 bases and J dropped 3; count of bases not matched to a gene: 8. CDR1 is MNHEY and CDR2 is SMNVEV in the germline V gene (reference sequence). The CDR3 coding sequence is TGTGCCAGTTCGCCGGGACAGGGGTTTGGAAACACCATATATTTT. Translated, it gives CASSPGQGFGNTIYF.

J is TRBJ1-1 and V is TRBV19, with D perhaps matching TRBD1 (5 bases). This CDR3 contains 12 residues. The germline CDR1 and CDR2 sequences are LNHDA and SQIVND (reference sequence). Trimming took 1 base from V and 10 from J, leaving 10 bases between them. CDR3 protein: CASSIVGARAFF. For the CDR3, the DNA is TGTGCCAGTAGTATAGTAGGGGCAAGAGCTTTCTTT. Filled out from reference TRBV19 and TRBJ1-1, the complete variable domain reads DGGITQSPKYLFRKEGQNVTLSCEQNLNHDAMYWYRQDPGQGLRLIYYSQIVNDFQKGDIAEGYSVSREKKESFPLTVTSAQKNPTAFYLCASSIVGARAFFGQGTRLTVV.

The chain couples TRBV6-5 to TRBJ2-1, with 11 bases identical to TRBD2. Losses at the gene ends were 6 bases for V and 5 bases for J; bases not matched to a gene: 6. There are 15 residues in the CDR3. CDR1 is MNHEY and CDR2 is SVGAGI in the germline V gene. The CDR3 DNA sequence: TGTGCCAGCAGCCCCTTAGCGGGAGGGAACAATGAGCAGTTCTTC. It yields the protein CASSPLAGGNNEQFF.

This clone was found once. The V gene is TRBV11-3, the J gene TRBJ1-6; 7 bases line up with TRBD1. The germline V gene has CDR1 SGHNT and CDR2 YENEEA. This CDR3 is 13 amino acids long. The V segment lost 4 bases and the J segment 7 bases; nucleotides outside the gene matches: 1. CDR3 nucleotides: TGTGCCAGCAGCTCGGGACAGAATTCACCCCTCCACTTT. The encoded protein is CASSSGQNSPLHF.

V and J are TRBV6-1 and TRBJ1-2; the match to TRBD1 covers 7 bases. J gave up 10 bases and V 2 bases, and 7 bases lay outside the gene matches. The CDR3 consists of 13 residues. Germline CDR1 and CDR2: MNHNS and SASEGT. This chain's CDR3 is CASSEQGQNDYTF. The CDR3, as DNA: TGTGCCAGCAGTGAACAGGGACAGAACGACTACACCTTC.

The chain joins TRBV19 to TRBJ2-6; D might be TRBD2 (6 bases). Between the trimmed V and J ends, which lost 4 bases and 0 bases, there was a span of 16 bases. This CDR3 is 18 amino acids long. CDR1 is LNHDA, CDR2 SQIVND, per germline (reference sequence). As DNA, the CDR3 is TGTGCCAGTAGTACAAGGAGAGAGGGACTCTCTGGGGCCAACGTCCTGACTTTC. It is translated as CASSTRREGLSGANVLTF.

This chain connects TRBV9 to TRBJ1-5, with D perhaps matching TRBD1 (6 bases). There are 17 residues in the CDR3. The germline gives CDR1 SGDLS, CDR2 YYNGEE. The ends were cut back, 4 bases at V and 1 base at J, with 18 bases in the middle. The CDR3 coding sequence is TGTGCCAGCAGCCAAGACGGCCCAGGGGAAAGCAATCAGCCCCAGCATTTT. Its translation is CASSQDGPGESNQPQHF.

This chain links TRBV25-1 with TRBJ2-2, with D possibly matching TRBD1 (6 bases). With 7 bases removed from V and 5 bases from J, the gap between germline ends came to 11 bases. The CDR3 is 13 amino acids. The germline V gene has CDR1 MGHDK and CDR2 SYGVNS. This CDR3 reads CASTWTATGELFF. The CDR3 nucleotides are TGTGCCAGCACCTGGACAGCAACCGGGGAGCTGTTTTTT.

For this clone: The identical CDR3 is also encoded by other nucleotide sequences in the sample. J is TRBJ2-2 and V is TRBV7-2, with D uncertain. The CDR3 covers 14 residues. Per the germline V gene, CDR1 is SGHTA and CDR2 is FQGNSA. The V gene lost 1 base and the J gene lost 3 bases, with 6 bases spanning the gap. CDR3 bases: TGTGCCAGCAGCTTAGTCGGAGACACCGGGGAGCTGTTTTTT. Encoded protein: CASSLVGDTGELFF.

The CDR3 reads CASSSGQFYEQYV. CDR3 sequence (DNA): TGTGCCAGTAGTAGCGGACAGTTCTACGAGCAGTACGTC. The chain links TRBV19 to TRBJ2-7, with D possibly matching TRBD1 (6 bases). The V and J ends lost 4 bases and 3 bases respectively, with 10 bases between them. Germline CDR1 reads LNHDA; CDR2 reads SQIVND (reference sequence). The CDR3 consists of 13 residues.

The gene calls are TRBV18 and TRBJ2-5, with D possibly matching TRBD1 (6 bases). V lost 1 base, J lost 4 bases, and 13 bases lay in between. The CDR3 is 15 amino acids. The V gene's germline CDR1 is KGHSH and CDR2 LQKENI. The CDR3 coding sequence is TGTGCCAGCTCACCACTTGGGGGCTCGGGAGAGACCCAGTACTTC. Translated, it gives CASSPLGGSGETQYF.

The chain is built from TRBV1 and TRBJ2-1; the table's D call, TRBD2, was not checked against the DNA. TRBV1 is marked as a pseudogene. This CDR3 spans 19 amino acids. The CDR3 is CTSSQAIPMASGSGNEQFF. CDR3 in DNA: TGCACCAGCAGCCAAGCCATCCCAATGGCTAGCGGGAGTGGCAATGAGCAGTTCTTC.

This chain uses TRBV3-1 (or the pseudogene TRBV3-2) with TRBJ2-5; TRBD1 matches 8 bases. Germline V gives CDR1 LGHDT, CDR2 YNNKEL (reference sequence). V lost 3 bases and J lost 5; bases outside the gene matches: 11. The CDR3 spans 16 residues. CDR3 loop: CASSQGGRQGRETQYF. The CDR3 DNA sequence: TGTGCCAGCAGCCAGGGGGGTAGACAGGGGAGGGAGACCCAGTACTTC.

The chain recombines TRBV7-6 with TRBJ2-1; 8 bases align to TRBD2. The V gene end was trimmed by 1 base and the J gene end by 7 bases; junction bases not matched to a gene: 18. Germline CDR1 reads SGHVS; CDR2 reads FNYEAQ. The CDR3 consists of 19 residues. DNA for the CDR3: TGTGCCAGCAGCTTAGGGGCCGGGAGGGCTGCATATAGACCAAATGAGCAGTTCTTC. Protein sequence: CASSLGAGRAAYRPNEQFF.

V gene TRBV24-1 combines with J gene TRBJ2-7, with D perhaps matching TRBD2 (6 bases). The germline V and J ends were trimmed by 3 bases and 6 bases, with 14 bases remaining between them. The CDR3 runs 14 residues. Germline V lookup: CDR1 KGHDR, CDR2 SFDVKD. The chain's CDR3 is CATSDRRDESEQYF. DNA of the CDR3: TGTGCCACCAGTGATAGGCGGGACGAGAGCGAGCAGTACTTC.

This sequence joins TRBV10-3 and TRBJ1-1, with a tentative D call TRBD1 (6 bases). This CDR3 comprises 12 residues. The germline gives CDR1 ENHRY, CDR2 SYGVKD. V was clipped by 6 bases and J by 2 bases, with 7 bases between them. The CDR3 sequence is CAIRDSNTEAFF. CDR3 DNA: TGTGCCATCAGGGACAGTAACACTGAAGCTTTCTTT.

The chain uses TRBV30 and TRBJ1-5; 8 bases are shared with TRBD1. Trimming cost V 5 bases and J 2 bases; bases outside gene matches: 5. CDR3 length equals 14 residues. The germline CDR1 and CDR2 sequences are GTSNPN and SVGIG (reference sequence). CDR3 sequence: CAWGQGQGNQPQHF. The CDR3 DNA reads as TGTGCCTGGGGACAGGGCCAAGGCAATCAGCCCCAGCATTTT.

The chain links TRBV19 to TRBJ1-5, with D perhaps matching TRBD1 (5 bases). With 7 bases removed from V and 7 bases from J, the gap between germline ends came to 14 bases. The CDR3 length is 13 residues. Germline V gives CDR1 LNHDA, CDR2 SQIVND (reference sequence). The CDR3 here is CASTPGGGQPQHF. The CDR3, as DNA: TGTGCCAGTACTCCCGGGGGAGGACAGCCCCAGCATTTT.

The gene calls are TRBV7-9 and TRBJ2-3, with a tentative D call TRBD1 (6 bases). The CDR3 is 16 amino acids. CDR1 and CDR2 (germline): SEHNR, FQNEAQ (reference sequence). V lost 3 bases to trimming and J lost 1 base, with 14 bases between them. CDR3 residues: CASSLLSGDGTDTQYF. CDR3 in DNA: TGTGCCAGCAGCTTGTTATCAGGGGATGGCACAGATACGCAGTATTTT.

On this clone: Within the sample, other DNA sequences also encode this same CDR3. V is TRBV5-1 and J is TRBJ2-3; D unresolved. CDR1 and CDR2 (germline): SGHRS, YFSETQ. V was clipped by 1 base and J by 1 base, with 4 bases between them. The CDR3 length is 13 residues. The CDR3 DNA is TGCGCCAGCAGCTTGAGCGGCACAGATACGCAGTATTTT. It translates to CASSLSGTDTQYF.

The chain recombines TRBV18 with TRBJ2-7, with 11 bases matching TRBD2. V shed 3 bases and J 4 bases; nucleotides not matched to a gene: 2. The CDR3 runs 14 residues. Per the germline V gene, CDR1 is KGHSH and CDR2 is LQKENI. CDR3: CASSPGTSGYEQYF. The CDR3, as DNA: TGTGCCAGCTCACCTGGGACTAGCGGATACGAGCAGTACTTC.

The rearrangement uses TRBV9 and TRBJ1-5; the match to TRBD1 covers 7 bases. Per the germline V gene, CDR1 is SGDLS and CDR2 is YYNGEE. The CDR3 runs 15 residues. V shed 4 bases, J shed 4 bases, and the junction held 8 bases outside the gene matches. CDR3 coding DNA: TGTGCCAGCAGCCCTGCGGGACAGCCTAATCAGCCCCAGCATTTT. It translates to CASSPAGQPNQPQHF.

V is TRBV5-1 and J is TRBJ2-7, with TRBD1 identical over 7 bases. Germline V lookup: CDR1 SGHRS, CDR2 YFSETQ. The CDR3 extends over 14 amino acids. V gave up 0 bases and J gave up 3 bases; unmatched junction bases: 3. CDR3 sequence reads: CASSLGQGIYEQYV. CDR3 sequence (DNA): TGCGCCAGCAGCTTGGGACAGGGTATCTACGAGCAGTACGTC.

This chain uses TRBV4-1 with TRBJ1-3, with TRBD1 matching 8 bases. J gave up 4 bases and V 1 base, and 3 bases lay outside the gene matches. Germline CDR1 reads MGHRA; CDR2 reads YSYEKL. The CDR3 loop spans 15 amino acids. The CDR3 DNA is TGCGCCAGCAGCCAAGGGACAGGGCAAGGAAACACCATATATTTT. It translates to CASSQGTGQGNTIYF.

There are a few counts of this clone. The chain has TRBV28 and TRBJ1-1; a possible D gene is TRBD1 (6 bases). The V gene lost 6 bases and the J gene lost 1 base, with 12 bases spanning the gap. The germline CDR1 and CDR2 sequences are MDHEN and SYDVKM. The CDR3 sequence is 14 residues long. The chain's CDR3 is CASRWGRTNTEAFF. As DNA, the CDR3 is TGTGCCAGCAGGTGGGGGCGGACGAACACTGAAGCTTTCTTT.

The V and J genes are TRBV7-6 and TRBJ2-1; a weak D match, TRBD2 (6 bases). Trimming left V 4 bases short and J 7 bases short, with 20 bases between. Germline values: CDR1 SGHVS, CDR2 FNYEAQ. The CDR3 totals 16 residues. Written as DNA, the CDR3 is TGTGCCAGCAGCTATGCCGCAGCCGGGAGCAGGAATGAGCAGTTCTTC. Translating gives CASSYAAAGSRNEQFF.

The CDR3 nucleotides are TGTGCCAGCAGCCTGGGACTAGCGAACTACAATGAGCAGTTCTTC. Translating it yields CASSLGLANYNEQFF. V and J are TRBV5-5 and TRBJ2-1; 10 nucleotides agree with TRBD2. This CDR3 is 15 amino acids long. Unmatched junction bases numbered 4, after V lost 4 bases and J lost 3 bases. CDR1 is SGHKS and CDR2 is YYEKEE in the germline V gene (reference sequence).

V and J are TRBV6-6 and TRBJ2-5; maybe TRBD2 (5 bases). Germline CDR1 and CDR2: MNHNY and SVGAGI (reference sequence). This CDR3 region has 12 residues. Deletions cut 5 bases from V and 7 bases from J, with 11 bases between. CDR3 coding DNA: TGTGCCAGCAGTCTGCCTCGGGGGACCCAGTACTTC. This codes for CASSLPRGTQYF.

V is TRBV6-5 and J is TRBJ1-5, with D maybe TRBD1 (5 bases). V was cut by 2 bases and J by 6 bases, with 11 bases left in between. CDR1 is MNHEY, CDR2 SVGAGI, per germline. The CDR3 has 14 residues. The CDR3 DNA follows: TGTGCCAGCAGTTACGGGGGGAGCGGTCAGCCCCAGCATTTT. Translation: CASSYGGSGQPQHF.

V and J are TRBV30 and TRBJ1-4; the match to TRBD1 covers 7 bases. The CDR3 covers 14 residues. Germline V gene sequence: CDR1 GTSNPN, CDR2 SVGIG (reference sequence). J gave up 4 bases and V 7 bases, and 9 bases lay outside the gene matches. CDR3 DNA: TGTGCCTTGGAAAAGGGGGCCGGTAATGAAAAACTGTTTTTT. Translation gives CALEKGAGNEKLFF.